Described below is a single T cell receptor (beta chain) sequence and its context. Its antigen is currently unknown. The sample comes from a study of T cells expressing NK-cell markers. Study outcomes and limitations: These clonotypes additionally ranked first within the CD3+CD56-NKG2C+ fraction of a handful of donors.

The CDR3 contains 15 residues. Germline V CDR1 and CDR2: GTSNPN, SVGIG (reference sequence). TCRdb processed the 5' RACE reads again and assigns one entry to each CDR3 protein, with no DNA. The table for this sample gives about 150,000 distinct CDR3 sequences. This chain uses TRBV30 with TRBJ2-1; TCRdb calls TRBD2, which cannot be checked without DNA. The sequencing sample was made of blood T cells: a sorted CD56 or NKG2C T cell subset, CD4+ or CD8+ T cells, or bulk PBMC T cells (not recorded which). The TCR sequence derives from a woman between 45 and 60 years old in good health. CDR3 in amino acids: CAWTPGLAPYDEQFF.